These T cell receptor beta chains were read from a single sample in a study of cytomegalovirus exposure and HLA in healthy donors. The method was immunoSEQ multiplex PCR; TCRdb's version includes in-frame clones alone and lacks a portion of them. The data hold tens of thousands of clones, with around 72% observed a single time. The specimen sequenced was PBMCs. These receptors were taken from a woman in her forties in good health and CMV-seropositive. Each CDR3 is given with its conserved first and last residue. Fields, in order: J gene, clone size, V gene, CDR3 protein. Only some rows state a clone size, as once, few, many or a class for expanded clones.

TRBJ1-2 | NA | TRBV2 | CASSLTGTNYGYTF
TRBJ1-2 | few | TRBV11-2 | CASSPLRGRDYGYTF
TRBJ1-5 | NA | TRBV19 | CASSIEDRPNQPQHF
TRBJ2-3 | NA | TRBV7-9 | CASSLTSGNTQYF
TRBJ2-2 | NA | TRBV29-1 | CSVVREVGTGELFF
TRBJ1-2 | NA | TRBV28 | CASSSGGIYGYTF
TRBJ1-1 | NA | TRBV10-3 | CASRLLETANTEAFF
TRBJ2-3 | NA | TRBV4-2 | CASSQDTGGADTQYF
TRBJ2-5 | NA | TRBV21-1 | CASSKIGCDQETQYF
TRBJ1-5 | NA | TRBV6-5 | CASSVMGASNQPQHF
TRBJ2-3 | NA | TRBV15 | CATSTETSEVTDTQYF
TRBJ1-5 | NA | TRBV19 | CASSLQGSQPQHF
TRBJ1-5 | NA | TRBV19 | CASSRKGGPRGQPQHF
TRBJ1-4 | few | TRBV14 | CASSQVGEQGAHQKLFF
TRBJ1-1 | many | TRBV2 | CASAPTGLMNTEAFF
TRBJ1-3 | NA | TRBV6-1 | CASSGSAGGPGNTIYF
TRBJ1-1 | NA | TRBV6-5 | CASSQGQNTEAFF
TRBJ1-1 | NA | TRBV10-3 | CAISDRVDTEAFF
TRBJ2-5 | NA | TRBV30 | CAWSGPGARGGPQTQYF
TRBJ1-4 | NA | TRBV19 | CASSTQNRDIGEKLFF
TRBJ2-7 | many | TRBV4-1 | CASSPPRTGWRVELF
TRBJ2-5 | NA | TRBV7-8 | CASSLISYQETQYF
TRBJ1-2 | NA | TRBV28 | CASSLLPGTGNGYTF
TRBJ2-2 | NA | TRBV19 | CASSKRGDSGVGTGELFF